This T cell receptor (beta chain) stems from a study of blood T cell repertoires in COVID-19. The table came from immunoSEQ multiplex PCR; TCRdb's copy has only in-frame clones and leaves some out. In the table there are about 150,000 clones, 84% of which are singletons. The germline V gene encodes CDR1 LGHNA and CDR2 YNFKEQ. Trimming stripped 2 bases from V and 5 bases from J, with 16 bases between. The CDR3 totals 15 residues. The chain is built from TRBV4-2 and TRBJ2-7; a possible D gene is TRBD1 (5 bases). The sequence came from a woman in her 50s with acute or convalescent COVID-19. The sequenced material came from peripheral blood. CDR3 residues: CASSQTRARAHEQYF. Written as DNA, the CDR3 is TGTGCCAGCAGCCAAACGCGTGCCAGGGCCCACGAGCAGTACTTC.